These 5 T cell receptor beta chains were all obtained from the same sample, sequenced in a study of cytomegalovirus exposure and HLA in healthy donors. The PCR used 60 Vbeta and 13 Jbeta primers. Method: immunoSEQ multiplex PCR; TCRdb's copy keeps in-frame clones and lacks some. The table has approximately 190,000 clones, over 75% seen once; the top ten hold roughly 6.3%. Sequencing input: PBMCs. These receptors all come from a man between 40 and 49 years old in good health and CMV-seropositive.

The CDR3 spells CATAFTVQETQYF. The CDR3 DNA follows: TGTGCCACAGCCTTCACAGTTCAAGAGACCCAGTACTTC. This chain connects TRBV7-2 to TRBJ2-5; the D is unclear. Trimming removed 10 bases from V and 2 bases from J, with 14 bases in between. From germline, CDR1 is SGHTA and CDR2 FQGNSA. The CDR3 has 13 amino acids.

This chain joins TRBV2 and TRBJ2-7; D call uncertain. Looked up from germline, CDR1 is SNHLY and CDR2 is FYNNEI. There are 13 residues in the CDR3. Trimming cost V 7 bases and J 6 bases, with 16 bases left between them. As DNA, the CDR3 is TGTGCCAGCACCGAAACCTGGGCTGGCGAGCAGTACTTC. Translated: CASTETWAGEQYF.

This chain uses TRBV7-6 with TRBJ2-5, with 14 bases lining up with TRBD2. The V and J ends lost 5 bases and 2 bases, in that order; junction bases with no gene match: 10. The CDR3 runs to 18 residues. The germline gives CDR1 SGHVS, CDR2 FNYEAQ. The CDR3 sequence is CASSVLVRTSGGQETQYF. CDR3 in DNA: TGTGCCAGCAGCGTCCTCGTTAGGACTAGCGGGGGGCAAGAGACCCAGTACTTC. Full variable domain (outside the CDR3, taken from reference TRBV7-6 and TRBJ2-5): GAGVSQSPRYKVTKRGQDVALRCDPISGHVSLYWYRQALGQGPEFLTYFNYEAQQDKSGLPNDRFSAERPEGSISTLTIQRTEQRDSAMYRCASSVLVRTSGGQETQYFGPGTRLLVL.

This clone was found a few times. CDR3 bases: TGTGCCTGGATCAGGGGAAACTATGGCTACACCTTC. Protein: CAWIRGNYGYTF. This chain uses TRBV30 with TRBJ1-2; possible D gene TRBD1, 6 bases. The V end was cut by 4 bases, the J end by 2 bases, with 8 bases between. CDR3 length: 12 residues. The germline V gene has CDR1 GTSNPN and CDR2 SVGIG (reference sequence).

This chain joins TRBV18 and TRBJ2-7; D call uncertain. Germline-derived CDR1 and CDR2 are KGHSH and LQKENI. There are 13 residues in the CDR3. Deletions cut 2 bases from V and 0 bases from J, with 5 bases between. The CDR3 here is CASSPRSSYEQYF. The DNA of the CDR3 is TGTGCCAGCTCACCAAGGAGCTCCTACGAGCAGTACTTC.